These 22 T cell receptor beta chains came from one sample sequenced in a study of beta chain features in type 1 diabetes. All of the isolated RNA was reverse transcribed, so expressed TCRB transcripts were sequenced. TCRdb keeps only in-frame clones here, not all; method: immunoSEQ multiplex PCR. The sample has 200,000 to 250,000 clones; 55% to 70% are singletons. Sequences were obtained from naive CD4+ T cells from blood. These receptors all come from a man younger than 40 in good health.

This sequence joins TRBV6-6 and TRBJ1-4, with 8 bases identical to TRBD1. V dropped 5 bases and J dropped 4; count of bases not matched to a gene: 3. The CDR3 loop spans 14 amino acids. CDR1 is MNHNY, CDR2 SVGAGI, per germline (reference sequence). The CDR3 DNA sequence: TGTGCCAGCAGTACCGACAGGGGTAATGAAAAACTGTTTTTT. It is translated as CASSTDRGNEKLFF.

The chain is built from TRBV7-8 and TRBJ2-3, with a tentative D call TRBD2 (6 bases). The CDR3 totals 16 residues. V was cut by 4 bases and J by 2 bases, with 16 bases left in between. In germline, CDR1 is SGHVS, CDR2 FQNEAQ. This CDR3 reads CASSWEATRTTDTQYF. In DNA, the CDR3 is TGTGCCAGCAGCTGGGAAGCGACTAGAACCACAGATACGCAGTATTTT.

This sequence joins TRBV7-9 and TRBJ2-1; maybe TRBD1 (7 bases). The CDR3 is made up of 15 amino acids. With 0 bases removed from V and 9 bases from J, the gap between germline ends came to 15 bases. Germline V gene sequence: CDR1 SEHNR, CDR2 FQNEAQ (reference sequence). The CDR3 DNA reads TGTGCCAGCAGCTTAGCACAGGGGAGGAGAGGTGAGCAGTTCTTC. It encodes CASSLAQGRRGEQFF.

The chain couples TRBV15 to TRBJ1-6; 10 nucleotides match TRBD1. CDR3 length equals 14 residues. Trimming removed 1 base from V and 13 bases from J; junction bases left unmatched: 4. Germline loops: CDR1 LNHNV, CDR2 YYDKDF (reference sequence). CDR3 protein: CATSRGGTGVPLHF. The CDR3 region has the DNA TGTGCCACCAGCAGAGGCGGGACAGGGGTTCCCCTCCACTTT.

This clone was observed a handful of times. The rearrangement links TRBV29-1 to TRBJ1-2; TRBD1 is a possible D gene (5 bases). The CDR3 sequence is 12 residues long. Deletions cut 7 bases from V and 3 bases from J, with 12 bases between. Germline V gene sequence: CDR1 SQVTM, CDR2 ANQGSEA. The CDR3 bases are TGCAGCGATCGTCCGGGGGACTATGGCTACACCTTC. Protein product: CSDRPGDYGYTF.

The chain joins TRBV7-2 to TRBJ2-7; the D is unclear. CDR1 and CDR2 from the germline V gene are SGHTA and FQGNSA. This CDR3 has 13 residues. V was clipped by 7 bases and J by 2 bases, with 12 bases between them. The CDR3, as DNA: TGTGCCAGCAATGATGGCAAGGCCTACGAGCAGTACTTC. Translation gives CASNDGKAYEQYF.

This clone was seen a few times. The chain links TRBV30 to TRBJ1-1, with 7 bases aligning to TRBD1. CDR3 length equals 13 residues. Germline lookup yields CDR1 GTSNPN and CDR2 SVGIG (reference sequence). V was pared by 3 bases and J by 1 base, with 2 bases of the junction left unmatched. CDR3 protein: CAWRDRKNTEAFF. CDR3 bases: TGTGCCTGGAGGGACAGGAAGAACACTGAAGCTTTCTTT.

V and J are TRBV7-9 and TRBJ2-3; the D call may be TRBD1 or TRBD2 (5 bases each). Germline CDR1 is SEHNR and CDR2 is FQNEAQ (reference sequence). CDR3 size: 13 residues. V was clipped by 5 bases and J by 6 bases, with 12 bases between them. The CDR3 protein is CASSRDVSDTQYF. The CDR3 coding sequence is TGTGCCAGCAGCAGGGACGTGTCGGATACGCAGTATTTT.

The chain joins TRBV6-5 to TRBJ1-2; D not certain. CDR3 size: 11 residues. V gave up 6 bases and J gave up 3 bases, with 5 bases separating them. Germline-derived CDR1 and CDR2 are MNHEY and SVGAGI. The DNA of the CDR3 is TGTGCCAGCAGAACTTACTATGGCTACACCTTC. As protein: CASRTYYGYTF.

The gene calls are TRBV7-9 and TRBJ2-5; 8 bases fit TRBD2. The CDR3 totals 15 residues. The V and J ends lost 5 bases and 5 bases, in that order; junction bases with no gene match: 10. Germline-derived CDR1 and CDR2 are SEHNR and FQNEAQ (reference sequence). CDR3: CASSPLGRGEETQYF. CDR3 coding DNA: TGTGCCAGCAGCCCCCTCGGGAGGGGGGAGGAGACCCAGTACTTC.

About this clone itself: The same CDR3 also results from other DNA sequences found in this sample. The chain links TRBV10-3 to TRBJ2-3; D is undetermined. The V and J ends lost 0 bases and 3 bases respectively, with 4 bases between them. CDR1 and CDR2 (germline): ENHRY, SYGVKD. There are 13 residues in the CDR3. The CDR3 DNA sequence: TGTGCCATCAGTGAGTCTAGAACAGATACGCAGTATTTT. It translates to CAISESRTDTQYF.

CDR3 coding DNA: TGTGCCACCAGCAGCCGCGGGACTAGCGGGAGGGCCAAAAACATTCAGTACTTC. Protein product: CATSSRGTSGRAKNIQYF. The chain has TRBV15 and TRBJ2-4; 15 bases are a match to TRBD2. The CDR3 spans 18 residues. Looked up from germline, CDR1 is LNHNV and CDR2 is YYDKDF (reference sequence). V was pared by 3 bases and J by 1 base, with 4 bases of the junction left unmatched.

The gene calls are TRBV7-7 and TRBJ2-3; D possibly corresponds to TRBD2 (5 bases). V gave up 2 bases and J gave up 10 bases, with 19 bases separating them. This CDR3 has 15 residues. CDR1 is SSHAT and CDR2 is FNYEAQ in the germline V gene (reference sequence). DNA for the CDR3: TGTGCCAGCAGCTTACAGATCCTCGGGAAATCTCCGCAGTATTTT. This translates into CASSLQILGKSPQYF. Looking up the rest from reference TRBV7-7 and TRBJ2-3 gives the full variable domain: GAGVSQSPRYKVTKRGQDVTLRCDPISSHATLYWYQQALGQGPEFLTYFNYEAQPDKSGLPSDRFSAERPEGSISTLTIQRTEQRDSAMYRCASSLQILGKSPQYFGPGTRLTVL.

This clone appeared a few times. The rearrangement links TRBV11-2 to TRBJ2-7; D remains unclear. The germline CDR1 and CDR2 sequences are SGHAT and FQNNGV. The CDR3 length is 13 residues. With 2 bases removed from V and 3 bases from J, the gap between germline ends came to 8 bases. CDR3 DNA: TGTGCCAGCAGCTTAAGTATAGGCTACGAGCAGTACTTC. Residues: CASSLSIGYEQYF.

Written as DNA, the CDR3 is TGTGCCACCAGCAGAGCACGAACTGAAGCTTTCTTT. This sequence encodes CATSRARTEAFF. The chain links TRBV15 to TRBJ1-1; D gene uncertain. Germline CDR1 and CDR2: LNHNV and YYDKDF (reference sequence). The V and J ends lost 1 base and 5 bases respectively, with 5 bases between them. The CDR3 covers 12 residues.

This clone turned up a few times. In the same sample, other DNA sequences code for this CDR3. CDR3 sequence reads: CSVRNTEAFF. CDR3 sequence (DNA): TGCAGCGTCAGGAACACTGAAGCTTTCTTT. This chain uses TRBV29-1 with TRBJ1-1; D unclear. Germline V lookup: CDR1 SQVTM, CDR2 ANQGSEA. Trimming took off 6 bases at V and 1 base at J, with 3 bases between the two ends. The CDR3 extends over 10 amino acids.

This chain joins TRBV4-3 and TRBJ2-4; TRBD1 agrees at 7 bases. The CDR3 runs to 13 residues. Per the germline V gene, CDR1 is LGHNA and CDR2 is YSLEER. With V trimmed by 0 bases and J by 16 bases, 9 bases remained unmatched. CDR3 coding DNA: TGCGCCAGCAGCCAAGATAGGCAGGGGGTGTTATACTTC. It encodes CASSQDRQGVLYF.

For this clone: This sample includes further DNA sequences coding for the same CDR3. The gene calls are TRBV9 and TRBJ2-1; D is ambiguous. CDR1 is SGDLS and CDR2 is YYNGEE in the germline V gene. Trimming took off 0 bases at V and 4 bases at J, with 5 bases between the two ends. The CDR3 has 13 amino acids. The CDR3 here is CASSVDGYNEQFF. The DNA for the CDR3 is TGTGCCAGCAGCGTAGACGGATACAATGAGCAGTTCTTC.

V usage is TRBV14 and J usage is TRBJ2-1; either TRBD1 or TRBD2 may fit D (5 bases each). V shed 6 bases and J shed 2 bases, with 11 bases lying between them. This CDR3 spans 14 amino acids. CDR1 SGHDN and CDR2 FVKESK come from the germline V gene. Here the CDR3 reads CASSVVGAYNEQFF. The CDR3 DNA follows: TGTGCCAGCAGTGTCGTGGGGGCCTACAATGAGCAGTTCTTC.

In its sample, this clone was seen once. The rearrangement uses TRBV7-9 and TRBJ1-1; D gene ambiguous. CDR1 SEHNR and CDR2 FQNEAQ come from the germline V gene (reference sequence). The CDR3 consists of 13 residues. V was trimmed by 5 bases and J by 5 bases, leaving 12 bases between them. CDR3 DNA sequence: TGTGCCAGCAGCCTTAACCCGAAGACTGAAGCTTTCTTT. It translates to CASSLNPKTEAFF.

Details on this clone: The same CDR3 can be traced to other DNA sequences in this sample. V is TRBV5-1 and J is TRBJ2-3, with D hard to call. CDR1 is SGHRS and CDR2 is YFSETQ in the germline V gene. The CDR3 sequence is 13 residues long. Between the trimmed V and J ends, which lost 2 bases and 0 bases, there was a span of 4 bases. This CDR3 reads CASSLTSTDTQYF. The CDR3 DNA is TGCGCCAGCAGCTTAACTAGCACAGATACGCAGTATTTT.

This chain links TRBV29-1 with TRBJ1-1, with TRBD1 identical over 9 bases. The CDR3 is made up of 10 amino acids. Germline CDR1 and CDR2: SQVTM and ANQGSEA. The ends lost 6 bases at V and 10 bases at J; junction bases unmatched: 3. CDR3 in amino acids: CSVDRGRAFF. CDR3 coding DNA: TGCAGCGTGGACAGGGGTCGAGCTTTCTTT. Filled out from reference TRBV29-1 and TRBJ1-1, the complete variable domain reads SAVISQKPSRDICQRGTSLTIQCQVDSQVTMMFWYRQQPGQSLTLIATANQGSEATYESGFVIDKFPISRPNLTFSTLTVSNMSPEDSSIYLCSVDRGRAFFGQGTRLTVV.